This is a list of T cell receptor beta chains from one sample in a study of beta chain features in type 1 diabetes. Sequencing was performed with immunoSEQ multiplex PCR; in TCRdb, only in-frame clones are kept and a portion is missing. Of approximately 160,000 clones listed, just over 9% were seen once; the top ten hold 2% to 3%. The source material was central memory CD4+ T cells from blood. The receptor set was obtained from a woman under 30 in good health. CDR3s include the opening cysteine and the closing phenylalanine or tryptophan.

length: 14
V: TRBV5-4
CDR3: CASSRRQAGYGYTF

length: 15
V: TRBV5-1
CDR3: CASSFGTSGLETQYF

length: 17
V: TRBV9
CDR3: CASSVDLGLASQETQYF

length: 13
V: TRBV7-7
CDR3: CASSLMGGNEQFF

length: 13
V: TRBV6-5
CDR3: CASRGTGTDTQYF

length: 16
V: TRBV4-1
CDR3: CASSRQGQVSNQPQHF

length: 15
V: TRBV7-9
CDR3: CASSHDRGSGNTIYF

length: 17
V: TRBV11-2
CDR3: CASSLEIASGSGREQFF

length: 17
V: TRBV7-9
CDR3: CASSLAGMGQGYTEAFF

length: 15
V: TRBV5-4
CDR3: CASSMDRVATGELFF

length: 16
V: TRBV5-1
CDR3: CASSWGTMSGANVLTF

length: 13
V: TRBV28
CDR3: CASSLPGIDEQYF

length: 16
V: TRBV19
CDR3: CASSIDGRRSYNEQFF

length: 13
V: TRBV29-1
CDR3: CSVATSMNTEAFF

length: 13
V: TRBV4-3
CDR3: CASSSIQQETQYF

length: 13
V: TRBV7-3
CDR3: CASSASPGGTQYF

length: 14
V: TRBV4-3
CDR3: CASSQEQGAYGYTF

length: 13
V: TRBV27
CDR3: CASSSRSQETQYF

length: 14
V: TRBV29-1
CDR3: CSPAGGKLYNEQFF

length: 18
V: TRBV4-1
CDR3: CASSQDYRLAGGLDTQYF

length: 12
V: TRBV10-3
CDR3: CAMRREGTEAFF

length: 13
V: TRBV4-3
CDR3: CASSRGLAGEQYF

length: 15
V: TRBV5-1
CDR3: CASSLDSRSNQPQHF

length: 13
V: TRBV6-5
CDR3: CASRQNNYYEQYF

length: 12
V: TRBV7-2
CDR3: CASSRDRNGYTF

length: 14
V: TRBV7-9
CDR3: CASSSGTGVTEAFF